This T cell receptor beta chain was captured by sequencing in a study of cytomegalovirus exposure and HLA in healthy donors. Regarding the study as a whole: A later analysis linked a missense variant in DCLRE1C to the trimming of TCR beta V and J genes. HLA alleles were associated with some 17,000 TCR beta sequences in a later analysis at 0.05 false discovery rate. Specific recognition of CMV antigens was confirmed in vitro for a few chains (all CMV-associated).

About this clone: No antigen is known for it.

Germline CDR1 is MDHEN and CDR2 is SYDVKM. The CDR3 length is 17 residues. Trimming left V 2 bases short and J 1 base short, with 17 bases between. The study ran its PCR with 60 Vbeta and 13 Jbeta primers. Libraries were prepared by immunoSEQ multiplex PCR; TCRdb keeps only in-frame clonotypes and omits some of them. This repertoire comprises roughly 31,000 clones; its ten largest clones make up 0.71%. The receptor was isolated from a man aged 25-45 years in good health and CMV-seronegative. Source material: PBMCs. This sequence joins TRBV28 and TRBJ1-1; D uncertain. The CDR3 reads CASSLPAGFSENTEAFF. CDR3 nucleotide sequence: TGTGCCAGCAGTTTACCGGCGGGGTTTTCGGAGAACACTGAAGCTTTCTTT.